The 2 T cell receptor beta chains reported below all come from one sample, sequenced in a study of blood T cell repertoires in COVID-19. Method: immunoSEQ multiplex PCR; TCRdb's copy keeps in-frame clones and lacks some. The sample has roughly 230,000 clones, approximately 84% seen once; the top ten hold about 4%. Source material: peripheral blood. These receptors were taken from a man aged 50 or older with acute or convalescent COVID-19.

The rearrangement links TRBV30 to TRBJ1-5; a weak D match, TRBD1 (6 bases). In germline, CDR1 is GTSNPN, CDR2 SVGIG (reference sequence). The CDR3 extends over 13 amino acids. Trimming took off 3 bases at V and 3 bases at J, with 9 bases between the two ends. CDR3 sequence: CAWRGQNNQPQHF. The CDR3 bases are TGTGCCTGGAGAGGACAGAACAATCAGCCCCAGCATTTT.

This chain uses TRBV29-1 with TRBJ2-7, with D hard to call. V was cut by 5 bases and J by 2 bases, with 13 bases left in between. The CDR3 has 13 residues. Germline CDR1 and CDR2: SQVTM and ANQGSEA. The CDR3 nucleotides are TGCAGCGTTAGCTCCACGTCGACCTACGAGCAGTACTTC. This encodes CSVSSTSTYEQYF.